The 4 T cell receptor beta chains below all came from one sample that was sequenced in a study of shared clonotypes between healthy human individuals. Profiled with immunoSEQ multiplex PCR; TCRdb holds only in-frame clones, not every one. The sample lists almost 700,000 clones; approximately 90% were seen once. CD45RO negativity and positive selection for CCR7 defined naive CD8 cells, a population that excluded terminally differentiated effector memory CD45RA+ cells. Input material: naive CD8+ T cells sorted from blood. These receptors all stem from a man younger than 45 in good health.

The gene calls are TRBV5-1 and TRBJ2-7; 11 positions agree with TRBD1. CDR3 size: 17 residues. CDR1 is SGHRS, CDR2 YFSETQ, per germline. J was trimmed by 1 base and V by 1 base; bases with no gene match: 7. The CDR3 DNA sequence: TGCGCCAGCAGCTTGACTATGAGGGACAGGGGGTCCTACGAGCAGTACTTC. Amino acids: CASSLTMRDRGSYEQYF. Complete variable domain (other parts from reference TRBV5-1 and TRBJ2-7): KAGVTQTPRYLIKTRGQQVTLSCSPISGHRSVSWYQQTPGQGLQFLFEYFSETQRNKGNFPGRFSGRQFSNSRSEMNVSTLELGDSALYLCASSLTMRDRGSYEQYFGPGTRLTVT.

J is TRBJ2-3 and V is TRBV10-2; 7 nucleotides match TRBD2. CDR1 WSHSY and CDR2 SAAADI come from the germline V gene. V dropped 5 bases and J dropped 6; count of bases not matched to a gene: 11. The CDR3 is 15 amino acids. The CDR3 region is CASSPSGIRSDTQYF. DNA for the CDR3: TGCGCCAGCAGTCCAAGCGGGATCAGGTCGGATACGCAGTATTTT.

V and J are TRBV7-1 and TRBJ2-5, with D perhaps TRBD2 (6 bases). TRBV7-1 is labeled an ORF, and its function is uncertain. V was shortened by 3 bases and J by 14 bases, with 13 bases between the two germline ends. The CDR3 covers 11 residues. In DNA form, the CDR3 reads TGTGCCAGCAGCTCGACTAGGGGCGTCTACTTC. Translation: CASSSTRGVYF.

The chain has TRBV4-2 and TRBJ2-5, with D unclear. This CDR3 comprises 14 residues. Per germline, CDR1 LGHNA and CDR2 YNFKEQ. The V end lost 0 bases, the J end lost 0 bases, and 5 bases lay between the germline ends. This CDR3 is CASSQETYQETQYF. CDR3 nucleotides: TGTGCCAGCAGCCAAGAGACGTACCAAGAGACCCAGTACTTC.